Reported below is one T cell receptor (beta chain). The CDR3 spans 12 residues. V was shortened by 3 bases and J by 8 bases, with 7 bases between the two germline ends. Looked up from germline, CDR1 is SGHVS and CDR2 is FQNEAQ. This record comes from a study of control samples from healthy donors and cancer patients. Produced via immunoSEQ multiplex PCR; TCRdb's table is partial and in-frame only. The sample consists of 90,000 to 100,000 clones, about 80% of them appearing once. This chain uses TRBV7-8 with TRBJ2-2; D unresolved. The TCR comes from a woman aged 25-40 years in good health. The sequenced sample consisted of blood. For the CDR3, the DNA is TGTGCCAGCAGCTTTGAGGCTGGGGAGCTGTTTTTT. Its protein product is CASSFEAGELFF.